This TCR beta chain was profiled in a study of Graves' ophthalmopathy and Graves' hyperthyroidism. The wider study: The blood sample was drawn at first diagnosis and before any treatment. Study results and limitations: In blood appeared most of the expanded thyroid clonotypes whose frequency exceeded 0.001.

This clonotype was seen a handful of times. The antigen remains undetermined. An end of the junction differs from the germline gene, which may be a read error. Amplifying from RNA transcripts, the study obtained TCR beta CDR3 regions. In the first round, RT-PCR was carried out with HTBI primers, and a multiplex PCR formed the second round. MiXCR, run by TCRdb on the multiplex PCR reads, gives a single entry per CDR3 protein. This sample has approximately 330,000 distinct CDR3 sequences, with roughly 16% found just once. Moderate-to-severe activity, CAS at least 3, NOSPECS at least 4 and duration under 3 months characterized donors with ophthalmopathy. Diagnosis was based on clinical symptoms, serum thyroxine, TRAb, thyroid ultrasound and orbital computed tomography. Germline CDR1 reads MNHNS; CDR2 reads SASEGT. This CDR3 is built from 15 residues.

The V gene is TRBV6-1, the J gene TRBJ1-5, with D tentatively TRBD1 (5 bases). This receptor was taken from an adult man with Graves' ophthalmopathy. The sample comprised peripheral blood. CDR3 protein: CASSPLVQDNQPQLF. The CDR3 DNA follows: TGTGCCAGCAGTCCCCTTGTGCAGGACAATCAGCCCCAGCTTTTT.